This T cell receptor beta chain derives from a study of blood T cell repertoires in COVID-19. Study at large: Sites across the United States, Italy and Spain contributed samples from acute and convalescent COVID-19. PBMCs, B-cell-depleted T cells, or T cells provided the cDNA or gDNA that made up the material.

In the original analysis: Reference gene primer amplification in the assay estimated nucleated cell counts. Some clones are missing from TCRdb's copy, which holds only in-frame ones; the method was immunoSEQ multiplex PCR. V and J calls plus clone size are reproduced from that table; the DNA served to infer D and trimming. The profile shows 120,000 to 150,000 clones, less than 85% of them singletons. Trimming shortened V by 0 bases and J by 1 base, and 12 bases separated the two germline ends. The CDR3 loop spans 16 amino acids. Germline V gene lookup returns CDR1 LGHNA and CDR2 YSLEER. This clone was seen a single time.

This clonotype originated in a human donor in a cohort sampled during active COVID-19. The V call is TRBV4-3, the J call TRBJ1-2, with no clear D. Sequencing used peripheral blood. The CDR3 DNA sequence: TGCGCCAGCAGCCAAGATTCCCGACGGGGTAACTATGGCTACACCTTC. The encoded protein is CASSQDSRRGNYGYTF.